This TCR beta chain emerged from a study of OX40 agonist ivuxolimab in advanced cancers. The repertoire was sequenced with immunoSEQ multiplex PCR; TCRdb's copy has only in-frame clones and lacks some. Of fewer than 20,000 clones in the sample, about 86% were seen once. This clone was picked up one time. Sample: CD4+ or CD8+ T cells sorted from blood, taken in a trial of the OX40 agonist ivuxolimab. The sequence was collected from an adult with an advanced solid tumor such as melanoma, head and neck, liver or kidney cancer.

The CDR3 is CASSFVGRETQYF. CDR3 bases: TGTGCCAGCAGCTTCGTAGGGCGAGAGACCCAGTACTTC. J is TRBJ2-5 and V is TRBV5-4, with unresolved D. Trimming removed 2 bases at V and 4 bases at J, with 9 bases between. The CDR3 covers 13 residues. In germline, CDR1 is SGHNT, CDR2 YYREEE (reference sequence).